This TCR beta chain derives from a study of blood T cell repertoires in COVID-19. Trimming at V came to 5 bases and at J to 7 bases, leaving 8 bases not matched to a gene. The CDR3 runs 14 residues. CDR1 and CDR2 (germline): LNHDA, SQIVND (reference sequence). The table came from immunoSEQ multiplex PCR; TCRdb's copy has only in-frame clones and leaves some out. Of approximately 110,000 clones listed, 75% to 90% are singletons. It was during active infection that Seattle patients were enrolled and then longitudinally followed. This sequence joins TRBV19 and TRBJ1-5; TRBD1 matches 7 bases. The material sequenced was peripheral blood. The clonotype comes from a woman older than 75 with COVID-19, enrolled during active disease. CDR3 protein: CASSGPGGGQPQHF. CDR3 nucleotide sequence: TGTGCCAGTAGTGGACCAGGGGGTGGGCAGCCCCAGCATTTT.